Listed below are T cell receptor beta chains from one sample, sequenced in a study of blood T cell repertoires in COVID-19. This table comes from immunoSEQ multiplex PCR, and its TCRdb copy is limited to in-frame clones, with some not included. The sample has roughly 400,000 clones; around 90% are singletons. The sequenced sample consisted of PBMCs or T cells enriched from blood (not recorded which). The receptors originated from a man aged 18 to 29 who had recovered from COVID-19. Each CDR3 is given with its conserved first and last residue. The order of the fields is D gene, J gene, V gene, clone size, CDR3 protein, CDR3 DNA. A D gene is named only where the DNA matches it firmly. Part of the rows lack a size; the others show once, few, many or a class for expanded clones.

TRBD1,TRBJ1-5,TRBV28,-,CASRTGDQPQHF,TGTGCCAGCAGAACAGGGGATCAGCCCCAGCATTTT
TRBD2,TRBJ2-7,TRBV19,-,CASSIWTGGPSYEQYF,TGTGCCAGTAGTATATGGACGGGAGGGCCCTCCTACGAGCAGTACTTC
TRBD1,TRBJ2-7,TRBV4-1,once,CASSQAARGSYEQYF,TGCGCCAGCAGCCAAGCTGCCAGGGGGTCCTACGAGCAGTACTTC
TRBD1,TRBJ1-2,TRBV2,-,CASSPGTANGYTF,TGTGCCAGCAGTCCCGGGACAGCTAATGGCTACACCTTC
TRBD1,TRBJ1-2,TRBV7-2,-,CASSLGYWDRVQEGYTF,TGTGCCAGCAGCTTGGGGTACTGGGACAGGGTCCAAGAGGGCTACACCTTC
TRBD2,TRBJ2-4,TRBV4-2,-,CASSPLAGSFKNIQYF,TGTGCCAGCAGCCCATTAGCGGGTTCCTTCAAAAACATTCAGTACTTC
TRBD1,TRBJ1-2,TRBV7-9,-,CASSLETGSNYGYTF,TGTGCCAGCAGCTTGGAGACAGGGTCTAACTATGGCTACACCTTC
-,TRBJ1-3,TRBV6-5,-,CASSLGGSENTIYF,TGTGCCAGCAGTCTAGGGGGATCGGAAAACACCATATATTTT
-,TRBJ1-4,TRBV2,once,CASNFRRTDEKLFF,TGTGCCAGCAATTTCAGACGTACAGATGAAAAACTGTTTTTT
-,TRBJ2-5,TRBV5-1,-,CASSTNPPGKGQETQYF,TGCGCCAGCAGCACAAATCCGCCCGGGAAAGGCCAAGAGACCCAGTACTTC